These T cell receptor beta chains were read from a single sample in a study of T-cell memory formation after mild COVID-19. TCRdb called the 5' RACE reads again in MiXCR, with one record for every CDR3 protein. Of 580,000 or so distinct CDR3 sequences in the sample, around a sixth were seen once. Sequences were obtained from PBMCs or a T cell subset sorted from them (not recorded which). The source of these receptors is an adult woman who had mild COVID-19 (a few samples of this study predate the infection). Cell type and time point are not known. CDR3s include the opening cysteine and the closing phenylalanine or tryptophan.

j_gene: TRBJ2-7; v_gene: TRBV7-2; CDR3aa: CASSLLGTLEQYF
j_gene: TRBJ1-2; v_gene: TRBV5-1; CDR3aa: CASSPTANVGGYTF
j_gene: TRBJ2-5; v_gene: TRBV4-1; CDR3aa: CASSQLGLSQETQYF
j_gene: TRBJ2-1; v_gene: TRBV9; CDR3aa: CASSVGGTSGRGEQFF
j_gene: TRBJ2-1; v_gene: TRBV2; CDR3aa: CASSEAGPSYNEQFF
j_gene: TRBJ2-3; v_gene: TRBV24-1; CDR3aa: CATSEPGQGTDTQYF
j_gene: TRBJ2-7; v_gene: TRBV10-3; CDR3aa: CATSTGGTSYEQYF
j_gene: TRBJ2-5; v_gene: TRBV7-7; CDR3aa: CASSLWTGGSQETQYF
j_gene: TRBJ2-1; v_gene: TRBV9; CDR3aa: CASSPVGGAGNRTSGGPYNEQFF
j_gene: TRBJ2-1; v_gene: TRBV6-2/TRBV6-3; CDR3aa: CASSLAGDYNEQFF
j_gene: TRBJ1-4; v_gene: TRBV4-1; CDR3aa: CASSPNDGNEKLFF
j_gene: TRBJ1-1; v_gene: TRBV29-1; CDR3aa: CSVEGPFSNTEAFF
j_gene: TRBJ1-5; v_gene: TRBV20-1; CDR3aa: CSAREGQGYSNQPQHF
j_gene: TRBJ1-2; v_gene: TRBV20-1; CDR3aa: CSAKYYEGTDKDYGYTF
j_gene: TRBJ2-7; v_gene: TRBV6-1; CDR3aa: CASKVQGSYEQYF
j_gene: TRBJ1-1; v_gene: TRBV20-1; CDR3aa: CSALAERNTEAFF
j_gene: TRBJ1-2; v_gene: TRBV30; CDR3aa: CAWSLSLHGYTF
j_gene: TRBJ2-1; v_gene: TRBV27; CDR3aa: CASSVFGTKGWDEQFF
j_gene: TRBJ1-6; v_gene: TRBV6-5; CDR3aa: CASSAARENNSPLHF
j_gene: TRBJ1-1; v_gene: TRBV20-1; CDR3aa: CRARQFRDTEAFF
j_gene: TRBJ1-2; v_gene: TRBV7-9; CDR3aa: CAGLLSNYGYTF
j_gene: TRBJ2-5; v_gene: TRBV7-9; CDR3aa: CASSWGDREETQYF
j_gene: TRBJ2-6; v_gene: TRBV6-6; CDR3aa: CASSDIQDSVSGANVLTF
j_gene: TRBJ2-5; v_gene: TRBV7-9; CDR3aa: CASSSWGNQETQYF
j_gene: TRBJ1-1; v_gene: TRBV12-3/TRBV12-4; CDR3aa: CASREPGQTEAFF
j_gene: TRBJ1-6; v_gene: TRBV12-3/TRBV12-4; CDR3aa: CASSNFGALNSPLHF
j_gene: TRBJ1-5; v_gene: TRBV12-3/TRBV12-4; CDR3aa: CASSWAGTQPQHF
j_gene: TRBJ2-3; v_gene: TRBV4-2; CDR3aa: CASSQAQALLTDTQYF
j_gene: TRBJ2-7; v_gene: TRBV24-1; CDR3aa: CATSGGTLSYEQYF
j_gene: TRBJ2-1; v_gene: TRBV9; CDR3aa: CASSARLAGGQNEQFF
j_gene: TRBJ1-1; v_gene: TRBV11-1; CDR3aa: CASSVTRGTEAFF
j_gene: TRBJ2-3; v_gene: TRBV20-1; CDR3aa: CSAREPTDTQYF
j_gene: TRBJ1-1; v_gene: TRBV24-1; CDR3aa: CATSETGAPNTEAFF
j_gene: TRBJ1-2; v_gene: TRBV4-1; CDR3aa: CASSQRTGGLGYGYTF
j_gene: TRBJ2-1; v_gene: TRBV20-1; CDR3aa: CSAWRGGHNEQFF
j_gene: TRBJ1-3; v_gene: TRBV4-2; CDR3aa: CASSQDHVGGRPDSGNTIYF
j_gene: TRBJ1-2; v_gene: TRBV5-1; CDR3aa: CASSPSSGDYGYTF
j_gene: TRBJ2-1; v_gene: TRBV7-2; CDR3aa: CASSPPGTRYNEQFF
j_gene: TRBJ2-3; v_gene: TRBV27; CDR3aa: CASSQTRQPTDTQYF
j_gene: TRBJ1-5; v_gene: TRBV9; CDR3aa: CASSMTGGGQPQHF
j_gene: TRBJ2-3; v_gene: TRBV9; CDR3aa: CASSTSPWGGRDTQYF
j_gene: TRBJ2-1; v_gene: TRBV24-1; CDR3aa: CATSDIPIGTEQFF
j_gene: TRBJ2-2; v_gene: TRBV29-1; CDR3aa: CSVSFNRGMNTGELFF
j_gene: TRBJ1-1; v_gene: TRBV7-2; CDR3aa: CASRNRQGRGMNTEAFF
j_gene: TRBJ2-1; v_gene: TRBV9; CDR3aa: CASSVGTSYNEQFF
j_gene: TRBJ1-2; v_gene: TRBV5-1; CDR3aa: CASSPGRWYGYTF
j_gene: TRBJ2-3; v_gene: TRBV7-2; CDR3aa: CASSPPGLAGLDTQYF
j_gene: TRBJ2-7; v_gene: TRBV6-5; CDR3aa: CASRLTGGEQYF
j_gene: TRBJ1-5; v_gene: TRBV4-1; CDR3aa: CASSPGEFGTGSNQPQHF
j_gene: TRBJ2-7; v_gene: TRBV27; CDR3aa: CASSLGTNYEQYF
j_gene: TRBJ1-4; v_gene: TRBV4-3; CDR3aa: CASSLPPRLSPNEKLFF
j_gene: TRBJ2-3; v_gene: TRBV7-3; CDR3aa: CASSPGQPTVGDTQYF
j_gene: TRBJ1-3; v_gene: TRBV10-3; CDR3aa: CATTSGQAGNTIYF
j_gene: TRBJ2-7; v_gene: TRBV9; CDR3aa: CASSVGLAGEQYF
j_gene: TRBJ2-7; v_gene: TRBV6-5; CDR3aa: CASSGGITYEQYF
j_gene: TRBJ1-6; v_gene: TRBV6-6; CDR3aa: CASSYSSVQGGLSPLHF
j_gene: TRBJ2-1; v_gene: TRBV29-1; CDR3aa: CSGYTGGSSYNEQFF